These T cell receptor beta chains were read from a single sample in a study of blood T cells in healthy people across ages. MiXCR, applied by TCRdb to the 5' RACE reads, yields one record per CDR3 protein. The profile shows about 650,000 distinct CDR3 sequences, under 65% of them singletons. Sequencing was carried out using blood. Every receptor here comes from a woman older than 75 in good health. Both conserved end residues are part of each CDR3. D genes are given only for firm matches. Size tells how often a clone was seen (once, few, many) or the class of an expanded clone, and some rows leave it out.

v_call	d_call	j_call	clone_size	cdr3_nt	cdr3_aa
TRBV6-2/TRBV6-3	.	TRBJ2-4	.	TGTGCCAGCAGTTACTCGGATATAAACATTCAGTACTTC	CASSYSDINIQYF
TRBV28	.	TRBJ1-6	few	TGTGCCAGCAGTTCTTTTGAGAGGGACGGAAGGTCACCCCTCCACTTT	CASSSFERDGRSPLHF
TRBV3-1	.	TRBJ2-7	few	TGTGCCAGCAGTCACATTGGTTACAATGAGCAGTACTTC	CASSHIGYNEQYF
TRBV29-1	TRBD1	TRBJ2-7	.	TGCAGCGCCCGGACAGGGGGCTCCTACGAGCAGTACTTC	CSARTGGSYEQYF
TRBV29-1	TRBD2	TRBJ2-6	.	TGCAGCGTTGCTCGGGGGGTTGCCTCTGGGGCCAACGTCCTGACTTTC	CSVARGVASGANVLTF
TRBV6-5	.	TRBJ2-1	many	TGTGCCAGCAGTTACGGGGGGAGCTGGGGCAATGAGCAGTTCTTC	CASSYGGSWGNEQFF
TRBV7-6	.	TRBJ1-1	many	TGTGCCAGCAGCTTAGAACAGAACACTGAAGCTTTCTTT	CASSLEQNTEAFF
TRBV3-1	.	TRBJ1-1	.	TGTGCCAGCAGCCTTTTCTCGAACACTGAAGCTTTCTTT	CASSLFSNTEAFF
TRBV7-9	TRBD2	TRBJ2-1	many	TGTGCCAGCAGCACCCAGCGGGAGGGCCTCCACAATGAGCAGTTCTTC	CASSTQREGLHNEQFF
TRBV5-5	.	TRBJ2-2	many	TGTGCCAGCAGCTTCGGGAACACCGGGGAGCTGTTTTTT	CASSFGNTGELFF
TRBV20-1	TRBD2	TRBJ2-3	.	TGCAGTGCTAGATGGACTAGCGGGGTGGTAAATACGCAGTATTTT	CSARWTSGVVNTQYF
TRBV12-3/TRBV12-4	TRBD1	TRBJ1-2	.	TGTGCCAGCAGTTTGGGGACAGTTAACTATGGCTACACCTTC	CASSLGTVNYGYTF
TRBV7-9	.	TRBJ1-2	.	TGTGCCAGCAGCATAGCCTCAAGGTTAGATGGCTACACCTTC	CASSIASRLDGYTF
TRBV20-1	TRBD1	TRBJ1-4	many	TGCAGTGCTAGGGACAGGGGGGTTGAAAAACTGTTTTTT	CSARDRGVEKLFF
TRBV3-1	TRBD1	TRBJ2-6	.	TGTGCCAGCAGCCAAATGACAGGGGTTCTTTCTGGGGCCAACGTCCTGACTTTC	CASSQMTGVLSGANVLTF
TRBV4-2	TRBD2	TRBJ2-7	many	TGTGCCAGCAGCCACGCCACTAGCGGGACGGCTAACGAGCAGTACTTC	CASSHATSGTANEQYF
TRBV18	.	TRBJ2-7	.	TGTGCCAGCTCACCAAGCGGAAACTCCTACGAGCAGTACTTC	CASSPSGNSYEQYF
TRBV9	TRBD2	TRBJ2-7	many	TGTGCCAGTGGAGCGGGAGGGCCCGACGAGCAGTACTTC	CASGAGGPDEQYF
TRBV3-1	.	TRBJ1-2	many	TGTGCCAGCAGCCAAGATTCGGGGTCCCACACCTTC	CASSQDSGSHTF
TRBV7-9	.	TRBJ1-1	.	TGTGCCAGCAGCTTAGCCATGGGGGGCAACACTGAAGCTTTCTTT	CASSLAMGGNTEAFF
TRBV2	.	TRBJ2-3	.	TGTGCCAGCAGTGAATTCCCAGGACGGGCTACGCAGTATTTT	CASSEFPGRATQYF
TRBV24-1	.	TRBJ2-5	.	TGTGCCACCAGTGACCACGGACTAGGGGGCAATGAGCAGTACTTC	CATSDHGLGGNEQYF
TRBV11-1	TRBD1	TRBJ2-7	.	TGTGCCAGCAGCTTATGGACAGGGAAGTACGAGCAGTACTTC	CASSLWTGKYEQYF
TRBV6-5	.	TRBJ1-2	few	TGTGCCAGCACCCCCCGAGCGGGATTTGGCTGCACCTTC	CASTPRAGFGCTF
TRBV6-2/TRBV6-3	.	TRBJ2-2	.	TGTGCCAGCAGTTACTCTCTAGCCGGGGAGCTGTTTTTT	CASSYSLAGELFF
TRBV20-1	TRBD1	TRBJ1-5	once	TGCAGTGTCGCCGACAGGGTTAGCCAGCCCCAGCATTTT	CSVADRVSQPQHF
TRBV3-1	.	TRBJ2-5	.	TGTGCCAGCAGCCAAGAGTTCTTGTCTGCGGCCCAGTACTTC	CASSQEFLSAAQYF
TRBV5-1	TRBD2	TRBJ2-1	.	TGCGCCAGCAGCTTTCGACTAGCCGGCGATGAGCAGTTCTTC	CASSFRLAGDEQFF
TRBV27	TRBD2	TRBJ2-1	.	TGTGCCAGCAGTTTTAGAGTAGCGGGAGGGTTCTATGAGCAGTTCTTC	CASSFRVAGGFYEQFF
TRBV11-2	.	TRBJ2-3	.	TGTGCCAGCAGCTTAGCAGGGGGGCGGGGGCAGTATTTT	CASSLAGGRGQYF
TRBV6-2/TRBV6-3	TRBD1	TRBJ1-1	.	TGTGCCAGCAGCTTCCAGACAGGGGAAGCTTTCTTT	CASSFQTGEAFF
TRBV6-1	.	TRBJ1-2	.	TGTGCCACCCTACAGGGATACGATGGGAATGGCTACACCTTC	CATLQGYDGNGYTF
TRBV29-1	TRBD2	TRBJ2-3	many	TGCAGCGTTGAACCGTCTAGCGGAACAGATACGCAGTATTTT	CSVEPSSGTDTQYF
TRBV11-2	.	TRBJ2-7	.	TGTGCCAGCAGCTTAGAGCTGGGTAGCTACGAGCAGTACTTC	CASSLELGSYEQYF
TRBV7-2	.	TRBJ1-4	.	TGTGCCAGCAAGGGGCGGGCTAATGAAAAACTGTTTTTT	CASKGRANEKLFF
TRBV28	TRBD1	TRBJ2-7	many	TGTGCCAGCAGGTTTAAGGACAGGACCTACGAGCAGTACTTC	CASRFKDRTYEQYF
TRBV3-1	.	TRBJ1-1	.	TGTGCCAGCAGCCCACTGGGCGGGGAGAGGACTGAAGCTTTCTTT	CASSPLGGERTEAFF
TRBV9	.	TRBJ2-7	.	TGTGCCAGCAGCACAGCGGCAGGATTTTGGGAGCAGTACTTC	CASSTAAGFWEQYF
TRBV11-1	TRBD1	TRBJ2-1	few	TGTGCCAGCAGGCCAAACCCGGGACAGGGAGTTAATGAGCAGTTCTTC	CASRPNPGQGVNEQFF
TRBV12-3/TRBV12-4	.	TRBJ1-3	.	TGTGCCAGCAGTCCTGAAGGTAGCACCATATATTTT	CASSPEGSTIYF